The TCR beta chain described here comes from a study of cytomegalovirus exposure and HLA in healthy donors. Whole-study context: Genotyping of 430 or so donors showed that 65% to 90% belonged to the Caucasian-associated ancestry cluster.

Vbeta (60) and Jbeta (13) primers were used in the PCR. Per the original methods: Approximately 86 million unique TCR beta chains, 10 million to 14 million shared, were counted in a later analysis. Profiling relied on immunoSEQ multiplex PCR, and the TCRdb table lists in-frame clones only, not all of them. The V and J calls and clone size are taken from that table; D and trimming were inferred from the DNA. The sample lists about 190,000 clones; 79% were seen once. In the case of this clone: The antigen is unknown.

Study results and limitations: Many donors carried some public TCRs, although rarity characterized most TCR sequences. Among CMV-associated TCR beta chains, most appeared HLA-restricted in a later analysis.

The CDR3 has 13 residues. Unmatched junction bases numbered 2, after V lost 7 bases and J lost 1 base. CDR1 is ENHRY, CDR2 SYGVKD, per germline. The receptor was isolated from a woman aged 18-29 years in good health and CMV-seronegative. The J gene is TRBJ1-1, the V gene TRBV10-3; the match to TRBD1 covers 8 bases. The source material was PBMCs. The CDR3 bases are TGTGCCATCACCGGACAGGGGAACACTGAAGCTTTCTTT. This codes for CAITGQGNTEAFF.